This TCR beta chain was sequenced in a study of PD-1 blockade in classical Hodgkin lymphoma. Profiled with immunoSEQ multiplex PCR; TCRdb holds only in-frame clones, not every one. The sample yields tens of thousands of clones, roughly 88% seen once. Whole-study findings and limits: It was reported that newly diagnosed patients had less baseline TCR diversity than healthy donors.

Time point described: cycle 4 day 1 (C4D1), after 6 weeks of nivolumab. Every one of the patients relapsed after autologous stem cell transplantation (brentuximab vedotin exposure was variable). The CDR3 runs 14 residues. The germline CDR1 and CDR2 sequences are LNHNV and YYDKDF (reference sequence). J was trimmed by 3 bases and V by 0 bases; bases with no gene match: 1. Details on this clone: Its antigen is not identified.

The gene calls are TRBV15 and TRBJ2-5; 7 bases are a match to TRBD1. The source was peripheral blood mononuclear cells (PBMCs), collected before the fourth cycle of nivolumab. The sequence came from a human donor with classical Hodgkin lymphoma. CDR3 in DNA: TGTGCCACCAGCAGAGACGGGACAGAAGAGACCCAGTACTTC. Translation gives CATSRDGTEETQYF.